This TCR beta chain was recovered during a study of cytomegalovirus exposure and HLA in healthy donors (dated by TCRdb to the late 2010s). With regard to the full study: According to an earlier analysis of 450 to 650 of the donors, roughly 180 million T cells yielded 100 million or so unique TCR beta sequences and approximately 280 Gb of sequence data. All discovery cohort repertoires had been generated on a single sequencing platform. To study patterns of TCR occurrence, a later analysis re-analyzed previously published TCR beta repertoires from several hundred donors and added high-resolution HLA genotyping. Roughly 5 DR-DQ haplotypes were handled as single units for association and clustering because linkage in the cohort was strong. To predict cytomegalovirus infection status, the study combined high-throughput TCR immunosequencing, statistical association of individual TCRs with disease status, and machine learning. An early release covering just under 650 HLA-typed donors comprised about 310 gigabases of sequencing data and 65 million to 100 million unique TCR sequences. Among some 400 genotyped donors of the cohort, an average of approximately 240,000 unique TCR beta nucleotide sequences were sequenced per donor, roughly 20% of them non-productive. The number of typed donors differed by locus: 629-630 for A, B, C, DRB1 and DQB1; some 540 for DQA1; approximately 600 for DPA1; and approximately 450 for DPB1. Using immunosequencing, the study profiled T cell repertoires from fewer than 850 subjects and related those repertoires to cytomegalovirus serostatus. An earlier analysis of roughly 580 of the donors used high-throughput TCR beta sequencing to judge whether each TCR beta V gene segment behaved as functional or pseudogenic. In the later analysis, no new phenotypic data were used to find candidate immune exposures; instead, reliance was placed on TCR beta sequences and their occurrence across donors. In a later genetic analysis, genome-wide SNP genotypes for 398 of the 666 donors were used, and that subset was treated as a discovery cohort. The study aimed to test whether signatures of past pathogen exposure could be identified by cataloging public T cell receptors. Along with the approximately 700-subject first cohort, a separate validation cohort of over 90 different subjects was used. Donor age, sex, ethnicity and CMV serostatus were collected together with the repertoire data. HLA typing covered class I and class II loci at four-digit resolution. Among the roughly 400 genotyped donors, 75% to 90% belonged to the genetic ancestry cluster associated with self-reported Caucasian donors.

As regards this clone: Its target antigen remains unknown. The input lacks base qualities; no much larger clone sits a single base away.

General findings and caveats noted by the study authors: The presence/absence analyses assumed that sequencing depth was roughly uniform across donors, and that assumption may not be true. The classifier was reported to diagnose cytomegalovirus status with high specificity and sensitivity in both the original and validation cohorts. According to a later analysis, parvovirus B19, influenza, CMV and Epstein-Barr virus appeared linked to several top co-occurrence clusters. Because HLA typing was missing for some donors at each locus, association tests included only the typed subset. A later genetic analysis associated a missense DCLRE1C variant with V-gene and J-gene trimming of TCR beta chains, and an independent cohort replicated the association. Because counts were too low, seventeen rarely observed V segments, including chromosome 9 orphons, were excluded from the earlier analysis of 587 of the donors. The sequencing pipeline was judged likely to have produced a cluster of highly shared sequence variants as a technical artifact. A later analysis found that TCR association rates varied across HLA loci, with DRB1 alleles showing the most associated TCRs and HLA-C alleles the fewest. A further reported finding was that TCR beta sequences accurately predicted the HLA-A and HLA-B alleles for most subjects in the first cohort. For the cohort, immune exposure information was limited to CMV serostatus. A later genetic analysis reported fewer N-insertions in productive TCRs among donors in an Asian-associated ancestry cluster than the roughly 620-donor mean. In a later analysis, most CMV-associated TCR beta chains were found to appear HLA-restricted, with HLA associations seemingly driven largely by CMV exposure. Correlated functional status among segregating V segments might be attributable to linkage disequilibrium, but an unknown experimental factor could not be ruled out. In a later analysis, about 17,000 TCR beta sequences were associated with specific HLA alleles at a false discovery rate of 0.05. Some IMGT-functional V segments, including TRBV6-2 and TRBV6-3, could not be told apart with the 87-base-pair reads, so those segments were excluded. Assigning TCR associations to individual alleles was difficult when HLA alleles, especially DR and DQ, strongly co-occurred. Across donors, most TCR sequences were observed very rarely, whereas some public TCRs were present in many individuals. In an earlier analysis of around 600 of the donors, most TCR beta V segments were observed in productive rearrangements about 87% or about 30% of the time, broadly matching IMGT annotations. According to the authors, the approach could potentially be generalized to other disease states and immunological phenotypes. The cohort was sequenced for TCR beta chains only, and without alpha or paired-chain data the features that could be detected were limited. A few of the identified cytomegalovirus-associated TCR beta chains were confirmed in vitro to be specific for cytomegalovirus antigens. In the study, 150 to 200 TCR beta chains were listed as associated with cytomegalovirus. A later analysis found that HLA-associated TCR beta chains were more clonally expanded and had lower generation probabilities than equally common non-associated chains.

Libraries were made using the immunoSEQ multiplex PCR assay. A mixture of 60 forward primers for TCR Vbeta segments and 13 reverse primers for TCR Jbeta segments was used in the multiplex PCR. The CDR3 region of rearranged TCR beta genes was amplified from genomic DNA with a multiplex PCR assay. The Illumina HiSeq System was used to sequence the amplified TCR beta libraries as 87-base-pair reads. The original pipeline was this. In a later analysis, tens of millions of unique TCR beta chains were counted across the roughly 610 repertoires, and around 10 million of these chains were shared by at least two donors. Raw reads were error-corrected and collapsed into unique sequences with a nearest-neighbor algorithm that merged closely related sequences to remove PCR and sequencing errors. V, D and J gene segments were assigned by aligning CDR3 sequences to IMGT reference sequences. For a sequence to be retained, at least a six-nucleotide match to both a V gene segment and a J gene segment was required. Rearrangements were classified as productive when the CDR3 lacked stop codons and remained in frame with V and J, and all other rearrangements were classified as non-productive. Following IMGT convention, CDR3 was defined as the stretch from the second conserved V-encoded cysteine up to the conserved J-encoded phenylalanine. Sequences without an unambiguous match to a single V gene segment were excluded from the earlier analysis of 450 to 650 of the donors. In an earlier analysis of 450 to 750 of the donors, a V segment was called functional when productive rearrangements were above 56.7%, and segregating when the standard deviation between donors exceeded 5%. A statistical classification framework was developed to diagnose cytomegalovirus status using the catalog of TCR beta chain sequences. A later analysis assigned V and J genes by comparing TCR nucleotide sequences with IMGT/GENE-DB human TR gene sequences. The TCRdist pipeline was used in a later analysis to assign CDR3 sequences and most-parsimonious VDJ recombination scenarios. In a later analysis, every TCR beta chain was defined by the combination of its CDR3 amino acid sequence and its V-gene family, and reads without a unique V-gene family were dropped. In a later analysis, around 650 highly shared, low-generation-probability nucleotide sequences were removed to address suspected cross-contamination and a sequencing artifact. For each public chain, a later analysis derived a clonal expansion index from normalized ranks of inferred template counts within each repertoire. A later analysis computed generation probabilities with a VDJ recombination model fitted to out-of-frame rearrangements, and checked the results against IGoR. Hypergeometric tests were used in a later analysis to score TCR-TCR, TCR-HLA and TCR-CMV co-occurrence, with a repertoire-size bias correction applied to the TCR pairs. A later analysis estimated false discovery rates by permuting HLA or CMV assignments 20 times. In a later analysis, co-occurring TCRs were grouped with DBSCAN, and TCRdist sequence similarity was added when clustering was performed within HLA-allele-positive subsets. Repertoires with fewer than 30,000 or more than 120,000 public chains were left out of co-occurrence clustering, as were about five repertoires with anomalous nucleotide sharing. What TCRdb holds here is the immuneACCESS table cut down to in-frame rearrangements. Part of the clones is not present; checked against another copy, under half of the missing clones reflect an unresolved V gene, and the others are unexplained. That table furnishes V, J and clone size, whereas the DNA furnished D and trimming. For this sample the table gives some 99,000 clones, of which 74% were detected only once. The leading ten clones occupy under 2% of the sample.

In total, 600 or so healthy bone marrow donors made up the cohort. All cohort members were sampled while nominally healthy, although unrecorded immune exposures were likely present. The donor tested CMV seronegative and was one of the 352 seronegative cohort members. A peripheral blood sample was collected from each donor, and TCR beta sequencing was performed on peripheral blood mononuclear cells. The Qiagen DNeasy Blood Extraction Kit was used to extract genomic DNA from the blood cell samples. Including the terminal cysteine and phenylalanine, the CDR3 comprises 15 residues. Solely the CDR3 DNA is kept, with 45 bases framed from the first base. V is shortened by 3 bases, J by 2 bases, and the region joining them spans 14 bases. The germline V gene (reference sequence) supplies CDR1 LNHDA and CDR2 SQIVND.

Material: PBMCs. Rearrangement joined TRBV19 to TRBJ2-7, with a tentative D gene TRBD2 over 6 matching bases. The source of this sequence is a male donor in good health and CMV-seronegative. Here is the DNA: TGTGCCAGTAGTATTGGCCGGGAGTGGGCCTACGAGCAGTACTTC. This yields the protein CASSIGREWAYEQYF.